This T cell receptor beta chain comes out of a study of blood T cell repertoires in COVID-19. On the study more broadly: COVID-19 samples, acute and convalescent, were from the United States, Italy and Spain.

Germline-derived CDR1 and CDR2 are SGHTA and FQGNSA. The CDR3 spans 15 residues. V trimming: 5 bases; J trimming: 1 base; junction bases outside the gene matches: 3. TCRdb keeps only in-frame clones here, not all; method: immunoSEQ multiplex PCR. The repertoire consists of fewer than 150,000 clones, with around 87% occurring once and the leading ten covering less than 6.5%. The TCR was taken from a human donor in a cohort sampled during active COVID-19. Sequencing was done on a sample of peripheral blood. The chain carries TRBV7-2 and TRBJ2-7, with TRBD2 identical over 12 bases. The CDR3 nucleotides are TGTGCCAGCAGCCCGACTAGCGGGGGTTCCTACGAGCAGTACTTC. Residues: CASSPTSGGSYEQYF.